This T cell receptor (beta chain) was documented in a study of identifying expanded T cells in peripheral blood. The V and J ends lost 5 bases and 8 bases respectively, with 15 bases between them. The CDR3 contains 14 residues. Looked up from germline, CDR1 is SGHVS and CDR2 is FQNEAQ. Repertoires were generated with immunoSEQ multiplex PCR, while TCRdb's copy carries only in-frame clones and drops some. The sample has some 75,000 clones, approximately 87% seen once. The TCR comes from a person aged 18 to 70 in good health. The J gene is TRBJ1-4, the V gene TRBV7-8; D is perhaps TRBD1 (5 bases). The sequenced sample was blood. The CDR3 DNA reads TGTGCCAGCAGCCCCGGGACCAATGTGGAAAAACTGTTTTTT. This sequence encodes CASSPGTNVEKLFF.